What follows are 29 T cell receptor beta chains derived from one specimen sequenced in a study of blood T cell dynamics during melanoma immunotherapy. Clones were sequenced by immunoSEQ multiplex PCR, and TCRdb holds only the in-frame ones, with some missing. This sample has about 11,000 clones, with approximately 90% found just once. As for time point: week 3, after first cycle of checkpoint inhibitor. The sample here was blood, taken from a patient treated with checkpoint blockade. These TCRs come from a human donor with melanoma.

J is TRBJ2-2 and V is TRBV28; TRBD1 aligns across 9 bases. The length of the CDR3 is 15 residues. Unmatched junction bases numbered 5, after V lost 7 bases and J lost 2 bases. Germline assignment: CDR1 MDHEN and CDR2 SYDVKM. The CDR3 DNA reads TGTGCCAGCAAGACAGGGGGGCCCAACACCGGGGAGCTGTTTTTT. Translation gives CASKTGGPNTGELFF.

The chain combines TRBV7-3 with TRBJ2-7; perhaps TRBD2 as D (5 bases). Germline V lookup: CDR1 SGHTA, CDR2 FQGTGA. The CDR3 length is 14 residues. The V gene lost 2 bases and the J gene lost 0 bases, with 8 bases spanning the gap. The CDR3, as DNA: TGTGCCAGCAGCTTACCTAGCACCTCCTACGAGCAGTACTTC. Protein product: CASSLPSTSYEQYF.

V and J are TRBV29-1 and TRBJ2-1; the match to TRBD1 covers 10 bases. Germline V lookup: CDR1 SQVTM, CDR2 ANQGSEA. J lost 5 bases, V lost 7 bases, and 5 bases had no gene match. The CDR3 length is 13 residues. The CDR3 loop reads CSGGQGTHNEQFF. In nucleotides, the CDR3 is TGCAGCGGGGGACAGGGGACCCACAATGAGCAGTTCTTC.

The chain is built from TRBV21-1 and TRBJ1-4. TRBV21-1 is an annotated pseudogene. This CDR3 has 9 residues. DNA for the CDR3: TGTGCCAGGATTGAAAAACTGTTTTTT. This sequence encodes CARIEKLFF.

CDR3 sequence reads: CASTSPSGGSDTQYF. CDR3 nucleotide sequence: TGTGCCAGCACCTCCCCTAGCGGGGGGTCAGATACGCAGTATTTT. The chain has TRBV7-2 and TRBJ2-3; 11 nucleotides agree with TRBD2. V was clipped by 7 bases and J by 4 bases; unmatched bases: 7. Germline CDR1 and CDR2: SGHTA and FQGNSA. CDR3 size: 15 residues.

This CDR3 reads CSVGRGLGPYNEQFF. CDR3 sequence (DNA): TGCAGCGTGGGAAGGGGTCTGGGGCCCTACAATGAGCAGTTCTTC. The V call is TRBV29-1, the J call TRBJ2-1; D might be TRBD1 (5 bases). CDR1 and CDR2 from the germline V gene are SQVTM and ANQGSEA. The CDR3 contains 15 residues. V gave up 6 bases and J gave up 2 bases, with 17 bases separating them.

This clone was seen only once. The chain carries TRBV5-6 and TRBJ1-2; D gene unclear. CDR1 SGHDT and CDR2 YYEEEE come from the germline V gene. V was pared by 1 base and J by 9 bases, with 13 bases between. The CDR3 loop spans 13 amino acids. The CDR3 protein is CASSLRGSGSYTF. CDR3 nucleotides: TGTGCCAGCAGCTTGCGGGGTTCTGGGAGCTACACCTTC.

The J gene is TRBJ2-1, the V gene TRBV19; D tentatively fits TRBD1 or TRBD2 (5 bases each). The germline CDR1 and CDR2 sequences are LNHDA and SQIVND (reference sequence). Trimming took off 9 bases at V and 4 bases at J, with 19 bases between the two ends. The CDR3 sequence is 15 residues long. The CDR3 bases are TGTGCCAGCTCTAATAGGAGGCCAGGGTACAATGAGCAGTTCTTC. It specifies CASSNRRPGYNEQFF.

The chain couples TRBV9 to TRBJ1-4, with 11 positions matching TRBD1. This CDR3 comprises 15 residues. V dropped 4 bases and J dropped 5; count of bases not matched to a gene: 4. CDR1 is SGDLS, CDR2 YYNGEE, per germline. This CDR3 is CASSPRDRGNEKLFF. The CDR3 nucleotides are TGTGCCAGCAGCCCCCGGGACAGGGGGAATGAAAAACTGTTTTTT. The variable domain in full, completed from reference TRBV9 and TRBJ1-4, reads DSGVTQTPKHLITATGQRVTLRCSPRSGDLSVYWYQQSLDQGLQFLIQYYNGEERAKGNILERFSAQQFPDLHSELNLSSLELGDSALYFCASSPRDRGNEKLFFGSGTQLSVL.

The chain carries TRBV11-3 and TRBJ2-7; 12 nucleotides line up with TRBD1. Per germline, CDR1 SGHNT and CDR2 YENEEA. Unmatched junction bases numbered 8, after V lost 6 bases and J lost 5 bases. This CDR3 region has 15 residues. For the CDR3, the DNA is TGTGCCAGCAGTTTAAGGGGGACAGGGGGCAACGAGCAGTACTTC. It is translated as CASSLRGTGGNEQYF.

This chain connects TRBV11-2 to TRBJ1-5; D is undetermined. Germline loops: CDR1 SGHAT, CDR2 FQNNGV. The V end was cut by 2 bases, the J end by 5 bases, with 10 bases between. CDR3 length: 14 residues. The CDR3, as DNA: TGTGCCAGCAGCTTAAGTGGAGTAGATCAGCCCCAGCATTTT. This sequence encodes CASSLSGVDQPQHF.

The table lists this clone with a few counts. V and J are TRBV10-1 and TRBJ1-1, with 11 nucleotides matching TRBD1. The J segment lost 3 bases and the V segment lost 6 bases, leaving 0 bases of the junction unmatched. The CDR3 length is 13 residues. The germline V gene has CDR1 WNHNN and CDR2 SYGVQD (reference sequence). Written as DNA, the CDR3 is TGCGCCAGCAGGGGACAGGGGGACACTGAAGCTTTCTTT. It specifies CASRGQGDTEAFF.

The CDR3 loop is CSASIVGEQFF. The CDR3, as DNA: TGCAGTGCTAGTATTGTCGGTGAGCAGTTCTTC. V is TRBV20-1 and J is TRBJ2-1; D is ambiguous. The germline V gene encodes CDR1 DFQATT and CDR2 SNEGSKA (reference sequence). The CDR3 runs 11 residues. V lost 3 bases and J lost 9, with 9 bases in between.

V is TRBV27 and J is TRBJ1-1; D is perhaps TRBD1 (5 bases). The CDR3 totals 14 residues. V was pared by 4 bases and J by 6 bases, with 15 bases between. Germline V gene lookup returns CDR1 MNHEY and CDR2 SMNVEV (reference sequence). The CDR3: CASSYRTSRAEAFF. The CDR3 DNA is TGTGCCAGCAGTTACAGGACTTCTCGGGCTGAAGCTTTCTTT.

Here the CDR3 reads CASSPPGARAFF. The CDR3 nucleotides are TGTGCCAGCTCACCACCGGGGGCGCGGGCTTTCTTT. V usage is TRBV18 and J usage is TRBJ1-1; D possibly corresponds to TRBD1 (6 bases). Per germline, CDR1 KGHSH and CDR2 LQKENI. The CDR3 has 12 residues. The germline V and J ends were trimmed by 0 bases and 11 bases, with 10 bases remaining between them. The full variable domain, rest sourced from reference TRBV18 and TRBJ1-1, is NAGVMQNPRHLVRRRGQEARLRCSPMKGHSHVYWYRQLPEEGLKFMVYLQKENIIDESGMPKERFSAEFPKEGPSILRIQQVVRGDSAAYFCASSPPGARAFFGQGTRLTVV.

The chain recombines TRBV2 with TRBJ2-3; possible D gene TRBD1, 6 bases. Trimming shortened V by 5 bases and J by 3 bases, and 18 bases separated the two germline ends. CDR3 length equals 16 residues. Germline values: CDR1 SNHLY, CDR2 FYNNEI. DNA of the CDR3: TGTGCCAGCAGTCCCACCCGACAGGCCTCAACAGATACGCAGTATTTT. As protein: CASSPTRQASTDTQYF. Filled out from reference TRBV2 and TRBJ2-3, the complete variable domain reads EPEVTQTPSHQVTQMGQEVILRCVPISNHLYFYWYRQILGQKVEFLVSFYNNEISEKSEIFDDQFSVERPDGSNFTLKIRSTKLEDSAMYFCASSPTRQASTDTQYFGPGTRLTVL.

This chain joins TRBV5-1 and TRBJ1-4, with TRBD1 identical over 7 bases. The V gene's germline CDR1 is SGHRS and CDR2 YFSETQ. J was trimmed by 3 bases and V by 4 bases; bases with no gene match: 3. This CDR3 region has 14 residues. CDR3 sequence reads: CASSLQGANEKLFF. CDR3 DNA: TGCGCCAGCAGCCTGCAGGGGGCTAATGAAAAACTGTTTTTT.

V gene TRBV5-8 combines with J gene TRBJ2-1; D call uncertain. This CDR3 spans 17 amino acids. Trimming shortened V by 0 bases and J by 0 bases, and 13 bases separated the two germline ends. Germline V lookup: CDR1 SGHTS, CDR2 YDEGEE. The CDR3, as DNA: TGTGCCAGCAGCTTGGGGGAACCAGTCCGCTCCTACAATGAGCAGTTCTTC. Translation: CASSLGEPVRSYNEQFF.

The J gene is TRBJ2-3, the V gene TRBV2, with a possible D match to TRBD2 (5 bases). This CDR3 has 14 amino acids. The germline gives CDR1 SNHLY, CDR2 FYNNEI. V was shortened by 6 bases and J by 6 bases, with 16 bases between the two germline ends. DNA for the CDR3: TGTGCCAGCAGGTTGGTCGCAGGAGGCGATACGCAGTATTTT. It encodes CASRLVAGGDTQYF.

This clone turned up a few times. This chain uses TRBV18 with TRBJ2-7, with D perhaps TRBD1 (6 bases). The CDR3 covers 14 residues. The V gene lost 4 bases and the J gene lost 6 bases, with 16 bases spanning the gap. Germline assignment: CDR1 KGHSH and CDR2 LQKENI. In nucleotides, the CDR3 is TGTGCCAGCTCACTCCAGGGGTCCGTAAGCGAGCAGTACTTC. As protein: CASSLQGSVSEQYF.

The rearrangement uses TRBV5-5 and TRBJ2-2; D is uncertain. CDR1 SGHKS and CDR2 YYEKEE come from the germline V gene (reference sequence). The CDR3 length is 14 residues. Deletions cut 0 bases from V and 6 bases from J, with 9 bases between. CDR3 protein: CASSLGRSPGELFF. The CDR3 DNA follows: TGTGCCAGCAGCTTGGGGCGGTCCCCCGGGGAGCTGTTTTTT.

Concerning this clone itself: One end of the junction does not line up with germline, which may come from a read error. The rearrangement links TRBV2 to TRBJ2-1, with D hard to call. This CDR3 comprises 14 residues. CDR1 is SNHLY and CDR2 is FYNNEI in the germline V gene. CDR3 bases: TGTGCCAGCAGGGAAGAACGGTCCTACAATGAGCAGTTCTTC. Translation gives CASREERSYNEQFF.

The rearrangement uses TRBV7-3 and TRBJ1-2, with D possibly being TRBD1 (5 bases). This CDR3 contains 13 residues. V was trimmed by 4 bases and J by 6 bases, leaving 12 bases between them. Germline CDR1 SGHTA, CDR2 FQGTGA. CDR3 sequence (DNA): TGTGCCAGCAGCTCTGGACACGGAGATGGCTACACCTTC. Translation: CASSSGHGDGYTF.

This clone occurred once. This chain uses TRBV11-3 with TRBJ1-2; D gene ambiguous. Per the germline V gene, CDR1 is SGHNT and CDR2 is YENEEA. V was trimmed by 5 bases and J by 8 bases, leaving 3 bases between them. The CDR3 runs 9 residues. The DNA for the CDR3 is TGTGCCAGCAGCCCCGGCTACACCTTC. This codes for CASSPGYTF.

The chain couples TRBV10-3 to TRBJ2-3; a weak D match, TRBD1 (6 bases). V was pared by 4 bases and J by 4 bases, with 21 bases between. Per germline, CDR1 ENHRY and CDR2 SYGVKD. The CDR3 length is 17 residues. The DNA of the CDR3 is TGTGCCATCAGTGGGAAACAGGGTAATACGCACCCAGATACGCAGTATTTT. Translation: CAISGKQGNTHPDTQYF.

The CDR3 here is CASRPDGQYTEAFF. As DNA, the CDR3 is TGTGCCAGCCGACCGGACGGCCAATACACTGAAGCTTTCTTT. This chain connects TRBV18 to TRBJ1-1, with unresolved D. Deletions cut 8 bases from V and 3 bases from J, with 16 bases between. CDR3 length: 14 residues. Germline V gene sequence: CDR1 KGHSH, CDR2 LQKENI.

J is TRBJ2-3 and V is TRBV6-5; D is perhaps TRBD2 (6 bases). Per the germline V gene, CDR1 is MNHEY and CDR2 is SVGAGI. The ends were cut back, 5 bases at V and 4 bases at J, with 16 bases in the middle. The CDR3 sequence is 15 residues long. The CDR3 nucleotides are TGTGCCAGCAGTCGAGGAGGAGGGTTAGCAGATACGCAGTATTTT. It specifies CASSRGGGLADTQYF.

The chain couples TRBV27 to TRBJ1-5, with a possible D match to TRBD1 (5 bases). The CDR3 runs 14 residues. V was trimmed by 5 bases and J by 6 bases, leaving 14 bases between them. CDR1 MNHEY and CDR2 SMNVEV come from the germline V gene (reference sequence). The CDR3 protein is CASSDQGIGQPQHF. In nucleotides, the CDR3 is TGTGCCAGCAGTGATCAGGGTATTGGTCAGCCCCAGCATTTT.

The CDR3 reads CSVERQGNTEAFF. As DNA, the CDR3 is TGCAGCGTTGAAAGACAGGGGAACACTGAAGCTTTCTTT. The chain carries TRBV29-1 and TRBJ1-1; TRBD1 aligns across 7 bases. The CDR3 extends over 13 amino acids. Germline CDR1 reads SQVTM; CDR2 reads ANQGSEA. V lost 2 bases to trimming and J lost 1 base; unmatched junction nucleotides: 1.